These 28 T cell receptor beta chains originate from one sample sequenced in a study of T cell clonality in common variable immunodeficiency. General study findings and limits: Reportedly, TCR beta sequences from common variable immunodeficiency showed fewer deletions and N-nucleotide insertions.

Which antigens these TCRs recognize remains unknown. This table comes from immunoSEQ multiplex PCR, and its TCRdb copy is limited to in-frame clones, with some not included. This repertoire holds approximately 38,000 clones, and none appear only once. Sequencing input: peripheral blood mononuclear cells. The source is a human donor with common variable immunodeficiency.

This clone was seen ten or more times. The CDR3 extends 3 residues past the end of the read, so its final part is completed from the germline J gene. This chain joins TRBV5-6 and TRBJ1-2; 8 bases agree with TRBD1. Germline-derived CDR1 and CDR2 are SGHDT and YYEEEE. V trimming: 0 bases; J trimming: 3 bases; junction bases outside the gene matches: 1. CDR3 length: 14 residues. CDR3 region: CASSLGTGHYGYTF. The DNA read from the CDR3 is TGTGCCAGCAGCTTGGGGACAGGGCACTATGGC.

This clone was seen more than once but under ten times. The read ends 3 residues shy of where the CDR3 ends; the end is completed using the germline J gene. The chain combines TRBV19 with TRBJ2-7; weak D call: TRBD1 (6 bases). V lost 3 bases and J 0 bases, leaving 12 bases between the germline ends. The V gene's germline CDR1 is LNHDA and CDR2 SQIVND (reference sequence). This CDR3 spans 15 amino acids. The covered CDR3 bases are TGTGCCAGTAGTATCCCAGGGGTACCCTCCTACGAG. Amino acids: CASSIPGVPSYE. From start to end, the CDR3 is CASSIPGVPSYEQYF.

This clone was picked up many times. The read falls 3 residues short of the CDR3 end, and the missing part is taken from the germline J gene. This chain uses TRBV30 with TRBJ2-2, with 11 nucleotides matching TRBD2. The CDR3 length is 15 residues. Germline CDR1 GTSNPN, CDR2 SVGIG (reference sequence). The junction had 7 bases not matched to a gene; V was cut back by 4 bases and J by 6 bases. CDR3 amino acids: CAWIGSGRASGELFF. Partial CDR3 DNA: TGTGCCTGGATTGGTAGCGGGAGGGCTTCCGGGGAG.

This clone was counted between two and nine times. The read ends 3 residues early relative to the CDR3; the germline J gene fills the gap. The chain couples TRBV7-6 to TRBJ2-7; D perhaps matches TRBD2 (5 bases). This CDR3 has 13 residues. CDR1 and CDR2 (germline): SGHVS, FNYEAQ. V lost 5 bases and J 1 base, leaving 9 bases between the germline ends. The CDR3 DNA, read in part, is TGTGCCAGCAGCGCGGGCAGGTCCTACGAG. Translating gives CASSAGRSYE. The whole CDR3 protein is CASSAGRSYEQYF.

Many counts were recorded for this clone. The read terminates 3 residues before the CDR3 end, so the remaining end is supplied by the germline J gene. The chain has TRBV30 and TRBJ2-7; D remains ambiguous. Trimming shortened V by 2 bases and J by 4 bases, and 6 bases separated the two germline ends. The CDR3 extends over 11 amino acids. CDR1 GTSNPN and CDR2 SVGIG come from the germline V gene (reference sequence). The CDR3 sequence is CAWSRSYEQYF. Partial CDR3 DNA: TGTGCCTGGAGTCGTAGTTACGAG.

This clone showed up just a few times. Read sequence stops 3 residues before the CDR3 end, and the germline J gene provides the missing end. The V and J genes are TRBV19 and TRBJ2-7; 10 bases fit TRBD1. V gave up 6 bases and J gave up 3 bases; unmatched junction bases: 5. There are 14 residues in the CDR3. The germline V gene encodes CDR1 LNHDA and CDR2 SQIVND (reference sequence). The CDR3 loop is CASRPGTGDYEQYF. The DNA read from the CDR3 is TGTGCCAGTAGACCAGGGACAGGGGACTACGAG.

This clone was detected ten times or more. Sequencing ends 3 residues short of the CDR3 end; the germline J gene provides the rest. The V gene is TRBV30, the J gene TRBJ1-4; 7 bases agree with TRBD1. The CDR3 consists of 13 residues. Germline values: CDR1 GTSNPN, CDR2 SVGIG (reference sequence). V shed 2 bases and J 8 bases; nucleotides not matched to a gene: 5. CDR3 sequence reads: CAWSRLQGEKLFF. CDR3 bases read: TGTGCCTGGAGTCGCCTACAGGGGGAAAAA.

This clone has a count of ten or more. The CDR3 end falls 3 residues outside the read, so it is completed with the germline J gene. This sequence joins TRBV18 and TRBJ2-4; 9 bases are shared with TRBD2. CDR1 is KGHSH, CDR2 LQKENI, per germline. Losses at the gene ends were 0 bases for V and 7 bases for J; bases not matched to a gene: 10. The CDR3 length is 17 residues. The CDR3 reads CASSPPMASGVGNIQYF. The part of the CDR3 DNA that was read is TGTGCCAGCTCACCACCAATGGCTAGCGGGGTTGGGAACATT.

This clone was counted ten times or more. The read finishes 3 residues shy of the CDR3 end, and the germline J gene is used to complete it. The rearrangement joins TRBV20-1 to TRBJ2-1; 11 nucleotides match TRBD2. The V and J ends lost 3 bases and 5 bases, in that order; junction bases with no gene match: 3. Germline assignment: CDR1 DFQATT and CDR2 SNEGSKA (reference sequence). The CDR3 sequence is 14 residues long. The DNA read from the CDR3 is TGCAGTGCTAGGGGACTAGCGGTAAACAATGAG. Protein sequence: CSARGLAVNNE. The CDR3, in full, reads CSARGLAVNNEQFF.

Details on this clone: The CDR3 end is not reached by the read, which stops 3 residues before it; the germline J gene fills it in. The rearrangement links TRBV5-1 to TRBJ2-2, with D tentatively TRBD2 (5 bases). V lost 4 bases, J lost 3 bases, and 19 bases lay in between. This CDR3 has 17 amino acids. Germline assignment: CDR1 SGHRS and CDR2 YFSETQ. The CDR3 loop is CASSPGGFLQYTGELFF. The CDR3 bases that were read are TGCGCCAGCAGCCCTGGCGGGTTTCTTCAGTACACCGGGGAG.

This clone was seen repeatedly, ten times or more. The CDR3 end lies 3 residues beyond the end of the read and is filled in from the germline J gene. The chain joins TRBV5-1 to TRBJ2-3, with D possibly matching TRBD2 (6 bases). Deletions cut 4 bases from V and 0 bases from J, with 9 bases between. CDR1 is SGHRS, CDR2 YFSETQ, per germline. The CDR3 length is 14 residues. CDR3 residues: CASSTGTSTDTQYF. The CDR3 bases that were read are TGCGCCAGCAGCACCGGGACTAGCACAGATACG.

This clone was seen only a few times. The observed sequence ends 3 residues before the CDR3 terminus, with the missing tail filled in from the germline J gene. The V gene is TRBV2, the J gene TRBJ2-7; D may be TRBD1 (5 bases). The germline V and J ends were trimmed by 3 bases and 1 base, with 16 bases remaining between them. This CDR3 is 16 amino acids long. Germline lookup yields CDR1 SNHLY and CDR2 FYNNEI. CDR3 DNA, as far as it was read: TGTGCCAGCAGTGATAAGGGCCGGACACGATCCTACGAG. As protein: CASSDKGRTRSYE. The entire CDR3 protein is CASSDKGRTRSYEQYF.

This clone came up a few times. From the germline J gene comes the end of the CDR3, since the read stops 3 residues before it. The chain couples TRBV18 to TRBJ1-2; no definite D call. CDR3 length: 13 amino acids. Trimming removed 3 bases from V and 6 bases from J, with 11 bases in between. Germline V lookup: CDR1 KGHSH, CDR2 LQKENI. This CDR3 is CASSPGQDNGYTF. The DNA read from the CDR3 is TGTGCCAGCTCACCTGGCCAGGATAATGGC.

This clone was counted only a few times. The read stops 3 residues short of the end of the CDR3; the missing end is completed from the germline J gene. V usage is TRBV5-1 and J usage is TRBJ1-6; no reliable D call. Germline V lookup: CDR1 SGHRS, CDR2 YFSETQ. V lost 0 bases, J lost 8 bases, and 9 bases lay in between. The CDR3 loop spans 14 amino acids. The chain's CDR3 is CASSLEFRDSPLHF. CDR3 DNA, as far as it was read: TGCGCCAGCAGCTTGGAGTTTAGGGATTCACCC.

As for this clone: The sequenced fragment ends 3 residues before the CDR3 boundary, so the rest is inferred from the germline J gene. The V gene is TRBV6-1, the J gene TRBJ2-3; TRBD2 matches 10 bases. From germline, CDR1 is MNHNS and CDR2 SASEGT. The CDR3 sequence is 14 residues long. The trim removed 4 bases at V and 4 bases at J, leaving 2 bases unmatched. Incomplete CDR3 DNA: TGTGCCAGCAGTGCCACTAGCGGGGCAGATACG. Residues: CASSATSGADT. The full CDR3 is CASSATSGADTQYF.

Points on this clone: The read halts 3 residues ahead of the CDR3 end, with the missing end drawn from the germline J gene. This chain links TRBV19 with TRBJ1-5, with TRBD1 identical over 10 bases. The junction had 7 bases not matched to a gene; V was cut back by 4 bases and J by 4 bases. CDR1 and CDR2 (germline): LNHDA, SQIVND (reference sequence). The CDR3 is made up of 16 amino acids. CDR3 amino acids: CASSTSGTGENQPQHF. CDR3 DNA (partial): TGTGCCAGTAGTACTTCCGGGACAGGGGAGAATCAGCCC.

This clone was counted ten times or more. The missing CDR3 end, 3 residues past where the read stops, is filled in from the germline J gene. The chain has TRBV20-1 and TRBJ2-3, with TRBD2 matching 7 bases. The V segment lost 3 bases and the J segment 6 bases; nucleotides outside the gene matches: 9. The germline V gene encodes CDR1 DFQATT and CDR2 SNEGSKA (reference sequence). The CDR3 extends over 14 amino acids. This CDR3 reads CSASLGLVTDTQYF. The CDR3 bases that were read are TGCAGTGCTAGTCTAGGACTAGTAACTGATACG.

The table lists this clone with a few counts. Read data end 3 residues before the CDR3 end; the end is taken from the germline J gene. This sequence joins TRBV7-3 and TRBJ2-1, with 14 bases matching TRBD2. CDR3 length: 15 amino acids. J lost 7 bases, V lost 4 bases, and 3 bases had no gene match. Germline V CDR1 and CDR2: SGHTA, FQGTGA. CDR3 in amino acids: CASSWGLAGVNEQFF. Partial CDR3 DNA: TGTGCCAGCAGCTGGGGACTAGCGGGAGTTAATGAG. Full variable domain (rest looked up from reference TRBV7-3 and TRBJ2-1): GAGVSQTPSNKVTEKGKYVELRCDPISGHTALYWYRQSLGQGPEFLIYFQGTGAADDSGLPNDRFFAVRPEGSVSTLKIQRTERGDSAVYLCASSWGLAGVNEQFFGPGTRLTVL.

In the case of this clone: The sequenced fragment ends 3 residues before the CDR3 boundary, so the rest is inferred from the germline J gene. The chain is built from TRBV2 and TRBJ2-2; D perhaps matches TRBD2 (6 bases). The V gene's germline CDR1 is SNHLY and CDR2 FYNNEI. V lost 5 bases and J 7 bases, leaving 14 bases between the germline ends. This CDR3 has 14 residues. Incomplete CDR3 DNA: TGTGCCAGCAGTCGAGCGGGCCGCGGCGGGGAG. It yields the protein CASSRAGRGGE. The complete CDR3 protein is CASSRAGRGGELFF. Looking up the rest from reference TRBV2 and TRBJ2-2 gives the full variable domain: EPEVTQTPSHQVTQMGQEVILRCVPISNHLYFYWYRQILGQKVEFLVSFYNNEISEKSEIFDDQFSVERPDGSNFTLKIRSTKLEDSAMYFCASSRAGRGGELFFGEGSRLTVL.

Details on this clone: The sequence runs out 3 residues before the end of the CDR3; the remainder is reconstructed from the germline J gene. The chain links TRBV29-1 to TRBJ2-7, with 11 bases aligning to TRBD1. The V segment lost 4 bases and the J segment 3 bases; nucleotides outside the gene matches: 5. The V gene's germline CDR1 is SQVTM and CDR2 ANQGSEA. The CDR3 is 14 amino acids. This CDR3 reads CSVGGQGAYYEQYF. The covered CDR3 bases are TGCAGCGTTGGTGGACAGGGGGCTTACTACGAG.

There are many counts of this clone. The CDR3 goes on 3 residues after the read ends, and that part is filled in from the germline J gene. The chain links TRBV12-3 or TRBV12-4 to TRBJ1-1; 8 bases line up with TRBD1. The CDR3 contains 13 residues. The ends lost 3 bases at V and 7 bases at J; junction bases unmatched: 4. CDR3 region: CASSFRDRGEAFF. Incomplete CDR3 DNA: TGTGCCAGCAGTTTTCGAGACAGGGGTGAA.

This clone was seen many times. The read terminates 3 residues before the CDR3 end, so the remaining end is supplied by the germline J gene. The chain combines TRBV30 with TRBJ2-4, with D uncertain. The CDR3 contains 12 residues. CDR1 and CDR2 (germline): GTSNPN, SVGIG (reference sequence). Trimming removed 0 bases at V and 6 bases at J, with 6 bases between. CDR3 sequence reads: CAWSVAGNIQYF. Incomplete CDR3 DNA: TGTGCCTGGAGTGTAGCAGGAAACATT. Combining the CDR3 with reference TRBV30 and TRBJ2-4 gives the whole variable domain SQTIHQWPATLVQPVGSPLSLECTVEGTSNPNLYWYRQAAGRGLQLLFYSVGIGQISSEVPQNLSASRPQDRQFILSSKKLLLSDSGFYLCAWSVAGNIQYFGAGTRLSVL.

This clone appeared many times. The sequenced fragment ends 3 residues before the CDR3 boundary, so the rest is inferred from the germline J gene. The rearrangement links TRBV20-1 to TRBJ2-1, with 7 bases lining up with TRBD1. CDR1 and CDR2 (germline): DFQATT, SNEGSKA (reference sequence). The CDR3 runs to 13 residues. V was clipped by 0 bases and J by 9 bases; unmatched bases: 5. The CDR3 spells CSARDSGQAEQFF. The DNA read from the CDR3 is TGCAGTGCTAGAGATTCTGGACAGGCTGAG.

This clone was seen ten or more times. The read comes to an end 3 residues before the CDR3 does, leaving the germline J gene to fill in the end. This chain connects TRBV7-6 to TRBJ1-1, with 7 bases that match TRBD1. Germline loops: CDR1 SGHVS, CDR2 FNYEAQ. The CDR3 is 15 residues long. Trimming took 4 bases from V and 5 from J; bases not matched to a gene: 10. The CDR3 loop reads CASSSTTGPKTEAFF. Incomplete CDR3 DNA: TGTGCCAGCAGCTCTACGACAGGGCCCAAGACTGAA.

The sample holds many counts of this clone. The CDR3 extends 3 residues past the end of the read, so its final part is completed from the germline J gene. This chain uses TRBV6-2 or TRBV6-3 with TRBJ2-7, with 7 positions matching TRBD1. The germline V gene encodes CDR1 MNHEY and CDR2 SVGEGT. V was clipped by 0 bases and J by 3 bases; unmatched bases: 5. This CDR3 has 15 amino acids. CDR3 region: CASSYSRAGGYEQYF. The part of the CDR3 DNA that was read is TGTGCCAGCAGTTACTCAAGGGCAGGGGGCTACGAG.

This clone has at least ten counts. This chain's CDR3 is CSARGSLAGGLNEQFF. The CDR3 DNA, read in part, is TGCAGTGCTAGAGGGAGTCTAGCGGGGGGGCTCAATGAG. This chain connects TRBV20-1 to TRBJ2-1; TRBD2 agrees at 12 bases. The read halts 3 residues ahead of the CDR3 end, with the missing end drawn from the germline J gene. The V gene's germline CDR1 is DFQATT and CDR2 SNEGSKA (reference sequence). J lost 6 bases, V lost 1 base, and 7 bases had no gene match. CDR3 length equals 16 residues.

This clone was seen more than once but under ten times. The observed sequence ends 3 residues before the CDR3 terminus, with the missing tail filled in from the germline J gene. V is TRBV7-6 and J is TRBJ1-1; D perhaps matches TRBD1 (5 bases). CDR1 is SGHVS, CDR2 FNYEAQ, per germline. The CDR3 contains 13 residues. V gave up 5 bases and J gave up 1 base, with 8 bases separating them. CDR3 bases read: TGTGCCAGCAGCGCAACAGGGAACACTGAA. It yields the protein CASSATGNTE. The entire CDR3 reads CASSATGNTEAFF.

The table lists this clone with a few counts. The read halts 3 residues ahead of the CDR3 end, with the missing end drawn from the germline J gene. J is TRBJ2-5 and V is TRBV18, with 7 bases fitting TRBD1. Per the germline V gene, CDR1 is KGHSH and CDR2 is LQKENI. With V trimmed by 3 bases and J by 3 bases, 7 bases remained unmatched. CDR3 length equals 15 residues. CDR3 residues: CASSPTGSPEETQYF. The covered CDR3 bases are TGTGCCAGCTCACCGACAGGGAGTCCGGAAGAGACC.